The present TCR beta chain was sequenced within a study of a mutant IDH1 vaccine in newly diagnosed glioma. At the level of the study: Treated patients had a mean age of around 40 years and a sex split that was around 60% male and 37.5% female.

The method was immunoSEQ multiplex PCR; TCRdb's version includes in-frame clones alone and lacks a portion of them. The profile shows more than 30,000 clones, approximately 90% of them singletons. Looked up from germline, CDR1 is SGHNT and CDR2 is YYREEE (reference sequence). V gave up 4 bases and J gave up 1 base; unmatched junction bases: 5. This CDR3 has 16 amino acids. Noted time point: week 47, end of study. Vaccination comprised doses that each held 300 ug of mutant IDH1 20-mer peptide, plus topical imiquimod. Regarding this clone: Its antigen is not identified.

Sequences were derived from PBMCs, sampled from a glioma patient whose treatment included an IDH1 peptide vaccine. The chain has TRBV5-4 and TRBJ2-7; TRBD2 aligns across 13 bases. This clonotype was obtained from a middle-aged man with glioma. CDR3 nucleotides: TGTGCCAGCAGCGTGGGACTAGCGGGAAAGTCCTACGAGCAGTACTTC. Amino acid sequence: CASSVGLAGKSYEQYF.